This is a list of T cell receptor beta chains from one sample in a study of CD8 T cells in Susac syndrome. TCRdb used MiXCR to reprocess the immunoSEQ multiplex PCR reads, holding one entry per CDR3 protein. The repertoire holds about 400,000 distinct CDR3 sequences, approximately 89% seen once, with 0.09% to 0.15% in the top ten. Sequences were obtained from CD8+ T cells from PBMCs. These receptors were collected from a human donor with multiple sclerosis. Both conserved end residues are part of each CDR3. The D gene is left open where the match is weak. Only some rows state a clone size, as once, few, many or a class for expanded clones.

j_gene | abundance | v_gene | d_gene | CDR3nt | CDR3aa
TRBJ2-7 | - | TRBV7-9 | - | TGTGCCAGCAGCTTAGTGGGACCCAGCCCCTACGAGCAGTACTTC | CASSLVGPSPYEQYF
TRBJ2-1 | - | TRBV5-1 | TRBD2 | TGCGCCAGCAGCCCTTGGGCTAGCGGGCACAATGAGCAGTTCTTC | CASSPWASGHNEQFF
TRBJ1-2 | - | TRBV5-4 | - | TGTGCCAGCAACAACCCAGGTTGGGGTAACTATGGCTACACCTTC | CASNNPGWGNYGYTF
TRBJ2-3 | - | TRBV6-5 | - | TGTGCCAGCAGTGCAGGGTTGGATACGCAGTATTTT | CASSAGLDTQYF
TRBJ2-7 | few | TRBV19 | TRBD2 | TGTGCCAGTAGTGGCGGGAGCGAGCAGTACTTC | CASSGGSEQYF
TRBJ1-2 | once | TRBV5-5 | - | TGTGCCAGCGGCAACCTGAGAGGACAGCCTAACTATGGCTACACCTTC | CASGNLRGQPNYGYTF
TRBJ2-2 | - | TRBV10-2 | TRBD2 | TGCGCCAGCAGTGACGACGGGAGGGCAGGGAACACCGGGGAGCTGTTTTTT | CASSDDGRAGNTGELFF
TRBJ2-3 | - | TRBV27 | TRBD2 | TGTGCCAGCAGTTTTAGCGGGAGTGGCACAGATACGCAGTATTTT | CASSFSGSGTDTQYF
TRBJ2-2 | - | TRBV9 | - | TGTGCCAGCAGCGGGGAGACCGGGGAGCTGTTTTTT | CASSGETGELFF
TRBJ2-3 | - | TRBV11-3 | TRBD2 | TGTGCCAGCAGCTCTCGGACTAGCGAAGATACGCAGTATTTT | CASSSRTSEDTQYF
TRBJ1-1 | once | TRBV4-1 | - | TGCGCCAGCAGCCAAGAATCCTCGCCCTCGACGGGGGCTTTCTTT | CASSQESSPSTGAFF
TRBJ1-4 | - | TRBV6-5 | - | TGTGCCAGCAGTTCCGCAACTAATGAAAAACTGTTTTTT | CASSSATNEKLFF
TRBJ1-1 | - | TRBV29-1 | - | TGCAGCGTTGGGCTCAAGGCTGAAGCTTTCTTT | CSVGLKAEAFF
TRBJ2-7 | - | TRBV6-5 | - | TGTGCCAGCAGTTACTCGACTAGTAGCTACGAGCAGTACTTC | CASSYSTSSYEQYF
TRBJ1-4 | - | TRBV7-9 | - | TGTGCCAGCAGCGACTCACAGGGTTTCGGTGAAAAACTGTTTTTT | CASSDSQGFGEKLFF
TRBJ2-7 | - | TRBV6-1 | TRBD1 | TGTGCCAGCAGTGACCGGGACAGGGTTACCTACGAGCAGTACTTC | CASSDRDRVTYEQYF
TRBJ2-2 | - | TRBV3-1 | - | TGTGCCAGCAGCCAAACGGGAGATACCGGGGAGCTGTTTTTT | CASSQTGDTGELFF
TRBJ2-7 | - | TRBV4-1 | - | TGCGCCAGCAGCCAAGGGGGAGCTGATACCTACGAGCAGTACTTC | CASSQGGADTYEQYF
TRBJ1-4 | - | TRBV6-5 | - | TGTGCCAGCAGTTACAGGGTGGGGGACTCTGGAGAAAAACTGTTTTTT | CASSYRVGDSGEKLFF
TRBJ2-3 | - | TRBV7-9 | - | TGTGCCAGCAGCTCTACCGGGGCCCAAGTTGACGCAGATACGCAGTATTTT | CASSSTGAQVDADTQYF
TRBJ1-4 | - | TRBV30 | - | TGTGCCTGGAAGCCGGGCCTGGGGACGGAAAAACTGTTTTTT | CAWKPGLGTEKLFF